The 19 T cell receptor beta chains in this list originate from one sample, sequenced in a study of cytomegalovirus exposure and HLA in healthy donors. The primer mix had 60 Vbeta and 13 Jbeta primers. Measured with immunoSEQ multiplex PCR; TCRdb has only the in-frame clones, and not every one. The sample lists 75,000 to 95,000 clones; approximately 71% were seen once. Sequenced sample: PBMCs. All receptors derive from a man aged 50-60 years in good health and CMV-seronegative.

The V gene is TRBV5-5, the J gene TRBJ1-5; D is unresolved. The CDR3 is 15 amino acids. V was trimmed by 1 base and J by 4 bases, leaving 12 bases between them. The germline V gene has CDR1 SGHKS and CDR2 YYEKEE (reference sequence). The CDR3 reads CASSLFGEPNQPQHF. DNA for the CDR3: TGTGCCAGCAGCTTGTTCGGGGAGCCTAATCAGCCCCAGCATTTT.

This clone was counted a few times. This chain uses TRBV5-1 with TRBJ1-6; 10 bases fit TRBD1. Unmatched junction bases numbered 3, after V lost 0 bases and J lost 9 bases. The CDR3 totals 15 residues. From germline, CDR1 is SGHRS and CDR2 YFSETQ. The CDR3 spells CASSLGGQGSSPLHF. CDR3 DNA sequence: TGCGCCAGCAGCTTGGGGGGACAGGGGTCTTCACCCCTCCACTTT.

This clone has only one observation. This chain connects TRBV9 to TRBJ2-1; possibly TRBD2 for D (6 bases). This CDR3 spans 15 amino acids. With 3 bases removed from V and 9 bases from J, the gap between germline ends came to 19 bases. In germline, CDR1 is SGDLS, CDR2 YYNGEE. The chain's CDR3 is CASSDRRWLGGEQFF. The CDR3 region has the DNA TGTGCCAGCAGCGATCGACGGTGGCTCGGGGGTGAGCAGTTCTTC.

This clone was detected a few times. The J gene is TRBJ1-2, the V gene TRBV6-1; 7 bases agree with TRBD1. V was pared by 4 bases and J by 4 bases, with 6 bases of the junction left unmatched. In germline, CDR1 is MNHNS, CDR2 SASEGT. The CDR3 runs 14 residues. The CDR3 region has the DNA TGTGCCAGCAGTGCTCAGGGACAGCTCTATGGCTACACCTTC. Translation: CASSAQGQLYGYTF.

There are a few counts of this clone. The chain combines TRBV7-2 with TRBJ1-3; TRBD1 matches at 7 bases. CDR3 length equals 15 residues. J was trimmed by 4 bases and V by 5 bases; bases with no gene match: 8. Germline V gene sequence: CDR1 SGHTA, CDR2 FQGNSA. In DNA, the CDR3 is TGTGCCAGCAGCACTCAGACAGGGATAGGAAACACCATATATTTT. Encoded protein: CASSTQTGIGNTIYF.

A note on this clone: Relative to the germline gene, one junction end is altered; a read error may explain this. The CDR3 loop is CASSLGAGKSTDTQYF. The CDR3 DNA reads TGCGCCAGCAGTTTGGGCGCGGGAAAAAGCACAGATACGCAGTATTTT. The V gene is TRBV5-1, the J gene TRBJ2-3; possibly TRBD2 for D (6 bases). CDR1 is SGHRS and CDR2 is YFSETQ in the germline V gene. CDR3 length: 16 amino acids.

This clone was counted only a few times. This chain connects TRBV13 to TRBJ1-2; TRBD1 agrees at 8 bases. CDR3 size: 14 residues. The germline gives CDR1 PRHDT, CDR2 FYEKMQ (reference sequence). With 5 bases clipped from V and 4 bases from J, the junction kept 6 bases outside the gene matches. The DNA of the CDR3 is TGTGCCAGCAGCCTTGGACAGGGTAGCTATGGCTACACCTTC. This codes for CASSLGQGSYGYTF.

A word on this clone: One end of the junction is discordant with germline, which a read error may explain. The gene calls are TRBV7-7 and TRBJ2-5; D gene ambiguous. Germline V gene data show CDR1 as SSHAT and CDR2 as FNYEAQ (reference sequence). This CDR3 is built from 13 residues. CDR3 residues: CASSFQAPETQYF. CDR3 nucleotide sequence: TGTGCTAGCAGCTTCCAGGCCCCAGAGACCCAGTACTTC.

CDR3 sequence reads: CASSLIGGLQETQYF. CDR3 bases: TGTGCCAGCAGCTTAATTGGGGGACTACAAGAGACCCAGTACTTC. The chain employs TRBV7-3 and TRBJ2-5; 7 bases match TRBD2. With 1 base clipped from V and 2 bases from J, the junction kept 4 bases outside the gene matches. Germline loops: CDR1 SGHTA, CDR2 FQGTGA. CDR3 length: 15 amino acids.

This chain joins TRBV7-9 and TRBJ1-5, with D maybe TRBD1 (5 bases). From germline, CDR1 is SEHNR and CDR2 FQNEAQ (reference sequence). V was clipped by 0 bases and J by 7 bases, with 13 bases between them. This CDR3 comprises 15 residues. CDR3 sequence: CASSLAGGIAQPQHF. CDR3 bases: TGTGCCAGCAGCTTAGCCGGGGGAATTGCCCAGCCCCAGCATTTT.

V gene TRBV13 combines with J gene TRBJ2-3; tentative D call: TRBD1 (6 bases). Trimming left V 2 bases short and J 5 bases short, with 8 bases between. This CDR3 is built from 13 residues. The germline CDR1 and CDR2 sequences are PRHDT and FYEKMQ (reference sequence). This chain's CDR3 is CASSLQGGDTQYF. In DNA form, the CDR3 reads TGTGCCAGCAGCTTACAAGGGGGAGATACGCAGTATTTT.

This clone was counted a single time. The limits of the CDR3 on the DNA are not certain, so only TCRdb's listed CDR3 is given. V and J are TRBV21-1 and TRBJ2-7; the table calls TRBD1, which could not be checked here. TRBV21-1 is labeled a pseudogene. A total of 17 residues make up the CDR3, ends included. This CDR3 is CASSKSQVGTGAYEQYF.

V usage is TRBV29-1 and J usage is TRBJ1-2; TRBD1 is a possible D gene (6 bases). Looked up from germline, CDR1 is SQVTM and CDR2 is ANQGSEA. CDR3 length equals 11 residues. The CDR3 DNA reads TGCAGTATCAGGGGTAACTATGGCTACACCTTC. This sequence encodes CSIRGNYGYTF. Supplemented by reference TRBV29-1 and TRBJ1-2, the full variable domain reads SAVISQKPSRDICQRGTSLTIQCQVDSQVTMMFWYRQQPGQSLTLIATANQGSEATYESGFVIDKFPISRPNLTFSTLTVSNMSPEDSSIYLCSIRGNYGYTFGSGTRLTVV.

The J gene is TRBJ2-5, the V gene TRBV28; D might be TRBD1 (6 bases). This CDR3 contains 14 residues. V gave up 5 bases and J gave up 7 bases, with 17 bases separating them. Germline V gene data show CDR1 as MDHEN and CDR2 as SYDVKM. The CDR3 loop reads CASSPQQGSRTQYF. The CDR3 DNA reads as TGTGCCAGCAGTCCTCAACAGGGTAGTAGGACCCAGTACTTC.

The rearrangement joins TRBV6-5 to TRBJ1-2; 8 bases line up with TRBD1. V lost 6 bases, J lost 5 bases, and 11 bases stayed unmatched. CDR1 is MNHEY and CDR2 is SVGAGI in the germline V gene. This CDR3 is 15 amino acids long. The DNA for the CDR3 is TGTGCCAGCAGCCGTACAACGACAGGGGTATATGGCTACACCTTC. Amino acid sequence: CASSRTTTGVYGYTF.

V and J are TRBV5-6 and TRBJ2-1; D not resolved. The CDR3 has 14 amino acids. Per the germline V gene, CDR1 is SGHDT and CDR2 is YYEEEE. V lost 4 bases and J lost 6, with 14 bases in between. CDR3 protein: CASSLYFAVNEQFF. The DNA of the CDR3 is TGTGCCAGCAGCCTATATTTTGCCGTCAATGAGCAGTTCTTC.

The chain carries TRBV21-1 and TRBJ1-5; the table names TRBD1, a call not compared with the DNA. TRBV21-1 is a recognized pseudogene. The CDR3 runs to 18 residues. The DNA of the CDR3 is TGTGCCAGCAGCAAAGTTATGCAGGGGCCGTACGAATATCAGCCCCAGCATTTT. It specifies CASSKVMQGPYEYQPQHF.

The chain employs TRBV27 and TRBJ2-5, with 8 bases fitting TRBD1. The germline V gene has CDR1 MNHEY and CDR2 SMNVEV (reference sequence). This CDR3 is built from 17 residues. Trimming at V came to 3 bases and at J to 1 base, leaving 10 bases not matched to a gene. CDR3 in amino acids: CASSLVWTGRPQETQYF. The CDR3 region has the DNA TGTGCCAGCAGTTTGGTTTGGACAGGGCGGCCCCAAGAGACCCAGTACTTC.

This clone has just a few counts. This sequence joins TRBV19 and TRBJ1-1; 9 bases match TRBD1. The CDR3 has 13 residues. J gave up 11 bases and V 9 bases, and 13 bases lay outside the gene matches. The germline gives CDR1 LNHDA, CDR2 SQIVND (reference sequence). The DNA of the CDR3 is TGTGCCAGCAGGGACAGGGTGGCGGAGGTGGCTTTCTTT. It yields the protein CASRDRVAEVAFF.